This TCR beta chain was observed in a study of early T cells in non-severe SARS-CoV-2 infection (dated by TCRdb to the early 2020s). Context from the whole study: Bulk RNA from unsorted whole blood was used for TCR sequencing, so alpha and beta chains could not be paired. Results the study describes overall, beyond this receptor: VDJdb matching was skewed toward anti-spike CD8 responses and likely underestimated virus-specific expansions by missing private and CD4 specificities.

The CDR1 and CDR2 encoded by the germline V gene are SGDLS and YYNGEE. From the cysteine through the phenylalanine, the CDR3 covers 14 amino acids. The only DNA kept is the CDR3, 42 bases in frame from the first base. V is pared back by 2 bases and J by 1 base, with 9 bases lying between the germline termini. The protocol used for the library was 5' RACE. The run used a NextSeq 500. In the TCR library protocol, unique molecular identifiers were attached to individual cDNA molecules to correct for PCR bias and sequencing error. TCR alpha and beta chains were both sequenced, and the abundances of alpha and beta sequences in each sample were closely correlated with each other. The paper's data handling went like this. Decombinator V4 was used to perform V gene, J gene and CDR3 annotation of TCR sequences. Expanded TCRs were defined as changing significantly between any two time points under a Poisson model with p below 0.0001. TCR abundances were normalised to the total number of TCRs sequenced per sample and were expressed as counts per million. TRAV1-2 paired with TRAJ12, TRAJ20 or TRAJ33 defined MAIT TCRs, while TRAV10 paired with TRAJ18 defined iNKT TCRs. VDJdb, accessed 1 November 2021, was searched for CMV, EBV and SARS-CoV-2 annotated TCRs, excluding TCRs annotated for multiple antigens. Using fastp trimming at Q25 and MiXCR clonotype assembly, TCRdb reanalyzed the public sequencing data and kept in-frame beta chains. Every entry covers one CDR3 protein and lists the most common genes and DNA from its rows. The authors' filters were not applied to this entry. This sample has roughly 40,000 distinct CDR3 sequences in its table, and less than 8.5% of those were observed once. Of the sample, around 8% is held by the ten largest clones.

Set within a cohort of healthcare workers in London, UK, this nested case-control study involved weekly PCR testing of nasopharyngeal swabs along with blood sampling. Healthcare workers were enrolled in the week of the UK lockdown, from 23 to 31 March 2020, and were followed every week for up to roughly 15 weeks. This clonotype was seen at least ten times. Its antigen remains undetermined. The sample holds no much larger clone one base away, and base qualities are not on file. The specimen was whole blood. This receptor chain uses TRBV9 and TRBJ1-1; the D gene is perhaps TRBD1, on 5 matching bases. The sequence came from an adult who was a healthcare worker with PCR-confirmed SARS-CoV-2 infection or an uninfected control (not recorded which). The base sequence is TGTGCCAGCAGCGTCGGGACGGCGAACACTGAAGCTTTCTTT. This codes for CASSVGTANTEAFF.